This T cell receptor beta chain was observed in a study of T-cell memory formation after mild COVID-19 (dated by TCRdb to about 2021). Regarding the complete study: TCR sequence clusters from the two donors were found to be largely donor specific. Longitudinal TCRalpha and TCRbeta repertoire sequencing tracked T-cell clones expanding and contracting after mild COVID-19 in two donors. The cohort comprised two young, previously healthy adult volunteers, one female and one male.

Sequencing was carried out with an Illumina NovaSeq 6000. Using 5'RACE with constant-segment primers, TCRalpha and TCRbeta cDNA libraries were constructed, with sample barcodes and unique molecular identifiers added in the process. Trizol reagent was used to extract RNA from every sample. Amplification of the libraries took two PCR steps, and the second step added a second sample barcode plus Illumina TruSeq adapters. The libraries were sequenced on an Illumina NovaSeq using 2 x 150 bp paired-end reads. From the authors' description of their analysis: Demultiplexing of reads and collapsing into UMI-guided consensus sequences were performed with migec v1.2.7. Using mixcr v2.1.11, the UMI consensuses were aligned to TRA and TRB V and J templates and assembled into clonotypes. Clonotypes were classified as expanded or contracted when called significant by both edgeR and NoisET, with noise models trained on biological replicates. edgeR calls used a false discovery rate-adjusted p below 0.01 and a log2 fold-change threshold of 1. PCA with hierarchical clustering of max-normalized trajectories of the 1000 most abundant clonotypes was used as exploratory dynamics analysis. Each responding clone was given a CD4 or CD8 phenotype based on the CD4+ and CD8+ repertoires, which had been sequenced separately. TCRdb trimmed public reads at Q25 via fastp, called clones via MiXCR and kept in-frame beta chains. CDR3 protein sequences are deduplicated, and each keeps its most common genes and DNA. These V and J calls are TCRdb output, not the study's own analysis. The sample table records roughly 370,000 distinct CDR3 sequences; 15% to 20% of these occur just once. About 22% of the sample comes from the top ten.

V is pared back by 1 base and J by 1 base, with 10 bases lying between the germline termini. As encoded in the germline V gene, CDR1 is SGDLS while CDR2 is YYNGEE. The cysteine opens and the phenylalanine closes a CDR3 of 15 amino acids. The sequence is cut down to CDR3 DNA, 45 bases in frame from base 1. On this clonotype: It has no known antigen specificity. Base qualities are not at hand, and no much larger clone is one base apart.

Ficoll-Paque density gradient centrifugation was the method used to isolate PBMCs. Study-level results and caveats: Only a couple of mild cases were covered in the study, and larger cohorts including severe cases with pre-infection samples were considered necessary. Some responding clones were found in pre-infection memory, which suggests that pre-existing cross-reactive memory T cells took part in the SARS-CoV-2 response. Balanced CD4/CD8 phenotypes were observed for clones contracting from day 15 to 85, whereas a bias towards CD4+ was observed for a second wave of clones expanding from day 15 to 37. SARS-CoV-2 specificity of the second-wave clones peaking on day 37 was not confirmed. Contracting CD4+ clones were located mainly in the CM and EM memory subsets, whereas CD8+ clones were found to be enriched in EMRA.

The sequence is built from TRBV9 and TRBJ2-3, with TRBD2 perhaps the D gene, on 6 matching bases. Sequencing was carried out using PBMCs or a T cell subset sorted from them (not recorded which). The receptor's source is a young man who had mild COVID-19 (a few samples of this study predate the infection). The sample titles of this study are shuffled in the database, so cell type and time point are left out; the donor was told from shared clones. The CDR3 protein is CASSVRGGGTDTQYF. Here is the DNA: TGTGCCAGCAGCGTAAGGGGAGGTGGCACAGATACGCAGTATTTT.